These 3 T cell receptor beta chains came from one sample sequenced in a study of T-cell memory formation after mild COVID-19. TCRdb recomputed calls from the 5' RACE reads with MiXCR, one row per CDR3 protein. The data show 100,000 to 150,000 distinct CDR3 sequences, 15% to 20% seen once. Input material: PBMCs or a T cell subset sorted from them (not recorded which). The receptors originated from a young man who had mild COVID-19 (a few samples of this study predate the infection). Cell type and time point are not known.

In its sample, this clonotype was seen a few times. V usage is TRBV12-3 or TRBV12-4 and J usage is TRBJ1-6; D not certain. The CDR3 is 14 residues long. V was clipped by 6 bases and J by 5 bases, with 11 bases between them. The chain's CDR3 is CASSADGDNSPLHF. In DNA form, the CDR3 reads TGTGCCAGCAGCGCGGACGGAGATAATTCACCCCTCCACTTT.

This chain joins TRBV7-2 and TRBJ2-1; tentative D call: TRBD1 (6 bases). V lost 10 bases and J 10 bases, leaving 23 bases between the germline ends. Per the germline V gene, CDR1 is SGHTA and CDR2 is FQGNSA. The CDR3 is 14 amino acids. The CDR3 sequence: CATFRGFRGLEQFF. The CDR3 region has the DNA TGTGCCACCTTCAGGGGCTTTAGGGGTTTGGAGCAGTTCTTC.

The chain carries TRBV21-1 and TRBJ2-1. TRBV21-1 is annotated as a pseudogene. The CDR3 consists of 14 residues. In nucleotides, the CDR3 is TGTGCCAGCAGCTTACGGCCTCGGCACAATGAGCAGTTCTTC. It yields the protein CASSLRPRHNEQFF.